The source of this T cell receptor (beta chain) is a study of chronic HIV infection and antiretroviral therapy (dated by TCRdb to 2015 to 2017). The library came from 5' RACE. The sample was run on an Illumina MiSeq. TCRdb trimmed public reads at Q25 via fastp, called clones via MiXCR and kept in-frame beta chains. Each CDR3 protein gets just one entry, which takes the most common genes and DNA from the rows behind it. This sample has roughly 48,000 distinct CDR3 sequences in its table, and over 15% of those were observed once. The ten largest clones take up 2.8% of the sample. A word on this clonotype: No cognate antigen has been identified for it. No per-base quality is available; no much larger clone lies one base away.

In the germline V gene, CDR1 corresponds to MGHRA and CDR2 to YSYEKL. There are 15 amino acids in the CDR3, from cysteine to phenylalanine inclusive. Solely the CDR3 DNA is kept, with 45 bases framed from the first base. The germline ends are 13 bases apart after V is trimmed by 4 bases and J by 0 bases. The receptor was derived from an adult who had HIV and had not received antiretroviral therapy, or was an uninfected healthy control (not recorded which). The chain is made from TRBV4-1 and TRBJ2-7; no D gene is confidently identified. The sequenced sample consisted of peripheral blood. This receptor has the CDR3 CASSPFSLSSYEQYF. Read as DNA, the sequence is TGCGCCAGCAGCCCATTCAGTCTAAGCTCCTACGAGCAGTACTTC.